One T cell receptor (beta chain) is described in this entry. Sequencing was performed with immunoSEQ multiplex PCR; in TCRdb, only in-frame clones are kept and a portion is missing. The sample contains about 160,000 clones, around 93% of which appear only once. CDR1 and CDR2 from the germline V gene are MGHRA and YSYEKL. This CDR3 has 14 amino acids. Between the trimmed V and J ends, which lost 8 bases and 4 bases, there was a span of 15 bases. This entry comes from a study of blood T cell repertoires in COVID-19. The receptor comes from a woman in her fifties or sixties with acute or convalescent COVID-19. The chain links TRBV4-1 to TRBJ2-1, with D tentatively TRBD1 (5 bases). The sequenced sample was peripheral blood. This CDR3 reads CASVETEGYNEQFF. DNA of the CDR3: TGCGCCAGCGTTGAGACAGAAGGATACAATGAGCAGTTCTTC.